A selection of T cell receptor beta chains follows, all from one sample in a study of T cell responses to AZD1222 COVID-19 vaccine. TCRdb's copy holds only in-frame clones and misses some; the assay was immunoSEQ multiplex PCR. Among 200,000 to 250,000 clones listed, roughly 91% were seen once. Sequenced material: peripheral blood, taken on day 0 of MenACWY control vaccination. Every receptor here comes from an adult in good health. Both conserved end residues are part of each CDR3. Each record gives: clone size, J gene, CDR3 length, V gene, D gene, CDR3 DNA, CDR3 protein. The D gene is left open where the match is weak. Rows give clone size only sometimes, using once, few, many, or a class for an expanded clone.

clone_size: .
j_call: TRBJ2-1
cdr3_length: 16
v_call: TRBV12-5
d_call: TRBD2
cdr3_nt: TGTGCTAGTGGTTTGTCACGGGGCGGGGGACTGAATGAGCAGTTCTTC
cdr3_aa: CASGLSRGGGLNEQFF

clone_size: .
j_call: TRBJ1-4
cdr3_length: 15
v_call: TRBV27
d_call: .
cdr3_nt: TGTGCCAGCAGTCCAGGGGAGGCAGTAGGGGAAAAACTGTTTTTT
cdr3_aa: CASSPGEAVGEKLFF

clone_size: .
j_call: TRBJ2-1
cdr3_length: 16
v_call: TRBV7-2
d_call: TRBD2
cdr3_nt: TGTGCCAGCAGCTTAGCCCTCGCGGGGGTAAGGAATGAGCAGTTCTTC
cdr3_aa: CASSLALAGVRNEQFF

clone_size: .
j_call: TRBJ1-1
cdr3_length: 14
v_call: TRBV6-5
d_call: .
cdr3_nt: TGTGCCAGCAGTTATTCGGAGGGCTACACTGAAGCTTTCTTT
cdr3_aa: CASSYSEGYTEAFF

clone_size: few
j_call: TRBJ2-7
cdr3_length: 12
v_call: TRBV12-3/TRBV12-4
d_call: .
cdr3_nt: TGTGCCAGCAGTCCACGGGGTTTGGAGCAGTACTTC
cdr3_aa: CASSPRGLEQYF

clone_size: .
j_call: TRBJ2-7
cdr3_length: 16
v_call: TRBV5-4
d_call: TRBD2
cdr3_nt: TGTGCCAGCAGCTTGGGGGCTAGCGGGGGTTCCTACGAGCAGTACTTC
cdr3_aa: CASSLGASGGSYEQYF

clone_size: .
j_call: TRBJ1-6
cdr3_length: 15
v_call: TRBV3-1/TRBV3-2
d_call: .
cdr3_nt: TGTGCCAGCAGCCAAGAAGGGGGTTTTATGACACCCCTCCACTTT
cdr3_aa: CASSQEGGFMTPLHF

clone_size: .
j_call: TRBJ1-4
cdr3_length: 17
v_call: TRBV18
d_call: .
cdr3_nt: TGTGCCAGCTCACCACTTCGGGCTACCGAGGCTAATGAAAAACTGTTTTTT
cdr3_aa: CASSPLRATEANEKLFF

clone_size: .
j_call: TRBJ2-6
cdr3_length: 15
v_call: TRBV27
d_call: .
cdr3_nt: TGTGCCAGCAGTATGCAGACGTCTGGGGCCAACGTCCTGACTTTC
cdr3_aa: CASSMQTSGANVLTF

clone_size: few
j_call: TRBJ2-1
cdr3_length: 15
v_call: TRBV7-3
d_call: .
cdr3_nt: TGTGCCAGCAGCTTAGGGTTAAGGGCGTCGAATGAGCAGTTCTTC
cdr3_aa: CASSLGLRASNEQFF

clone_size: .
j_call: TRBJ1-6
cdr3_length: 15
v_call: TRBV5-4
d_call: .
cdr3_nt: TGTGCCAGCAGCCCCTCGGGTAGGGGGAATTCACCCCTCCACTTT
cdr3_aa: CASSPSGRGNSPLHF

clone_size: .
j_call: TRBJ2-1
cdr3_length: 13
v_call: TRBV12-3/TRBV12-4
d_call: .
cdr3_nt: TGTGCCAGCACCCTACCGGGATACAATGAGCAGTTCTTC
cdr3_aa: CASTLPGYNEQFF